A selection of T cell receptor beta chains follows, all from one sample in a study of blood T cell repertoires in COVID-19. Profiling relied on immunoSEQ multiplex PCR, and the TCRdb table lists in-frame clones only, not all of them. The table has 130,000 or so clones, 82% seen once. Sequencing input: peripheral blood. Receptor source: a woman between 65 and 79 years old with acute or convalescent COVID-19. Each CDR3 is given with its conserved first and last residue. Fields, in order: D gene, clone size, V gene, J gene, CDR3 DNA, CDR3 protein. D genes are given only for firm matches. Clone size is given for some rows only: seen once, a few or many times, or a class if the clone is expanded.

>TRBD2|.|TRBV7-9|TRBJ2-1
TGTGCCAGCAGCCCCAGACTAGCGTCGTACAATGAGCAGTTCTTC
CASSPRLASYNEQFF
>.|.|TRBV19|TRBJ1-2
TGTGCCAGTAGTCCCTCTCCCAGGGCGGGGGGCTACACCTTC
CASSPSPRAGGYTF
>.|.|TRBV29-1|TRBJ1-1
TGCATCCTCTCTGTGTGGTCCCGGGACAATGAGTTCATGAACACTGAAGCTTTCTTT
CILSVWSRDNEFMNTEAFF
>.|.|TRBV7-9|TRBJ1-3
TGTGCCAGCAGCATGCGGGCACTCTCTGGAAACACCATATATTTT
CASSMRALSGNTIYF
>.|.|TRBV30|TRBJ2-2
TGTGCCTGGAGCCTAGCGTCTGGTAGGATTTACACCGGGGAGCTGTTTTTT
CAWSLASGRIYTGELFF
>TRBD1|once|TRBV5-1|TRBJ1-4
TGCGCCAGCAGCGGGGGACAGAATGAAAAACTGTTTTTT
CASSGGQNEKLFF
>.|.|TRBV6-2/TRBV6-3|TRBJ1-6
TGTGCCAGCAGTTCCCGGGGAGGGGATAATTCACCCCTCCACTTT
CASSSRGGDNSPLHF
>.|.|TRBV6-2/TRBV6-3|TRBJ1-1
TGTGCCAGCAGTTTCTTGGCGGGGGACGAAGCTTTCTTT
CASSFLAGDEAFF
>TRBD1|.|TRBV7-9|TRBJ1-2
TGTGCCAGCAGCTTATCCCAGGGGGCATCCTATGGCTACACCTTC
CASSLSQGASYGYTF
>.|.|TRBV6-5|TRBJ1-5
TGTGCCAGCCTTCGGGGAAGCAATCAGCCCCAGCATTTT
CASLRGSNQPQHF